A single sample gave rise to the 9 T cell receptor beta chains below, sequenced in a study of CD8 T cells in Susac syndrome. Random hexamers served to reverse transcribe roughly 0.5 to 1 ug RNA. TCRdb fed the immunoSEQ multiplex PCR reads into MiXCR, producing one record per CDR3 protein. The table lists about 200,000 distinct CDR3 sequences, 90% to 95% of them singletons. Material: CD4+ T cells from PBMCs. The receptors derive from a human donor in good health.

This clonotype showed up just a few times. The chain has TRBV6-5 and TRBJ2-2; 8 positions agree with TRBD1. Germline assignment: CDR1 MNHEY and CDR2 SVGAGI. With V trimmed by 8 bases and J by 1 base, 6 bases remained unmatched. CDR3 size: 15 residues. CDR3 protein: CASSPGTGNTGELFF. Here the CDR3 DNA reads TGTGCCAGCTCCCCCGGGACAGGGAACACCGGGGAGCTGTTTTTT.

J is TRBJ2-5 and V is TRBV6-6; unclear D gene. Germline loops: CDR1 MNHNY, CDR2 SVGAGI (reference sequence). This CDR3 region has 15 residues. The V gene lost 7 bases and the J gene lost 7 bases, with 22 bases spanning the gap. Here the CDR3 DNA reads TGTGCCAGCAAACTGGGTGCCACGGCCAAGGGGACCCAGTACTTC. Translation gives CASKLGATAKGTQYF.

CDR3 region: CASSSNYQETQYF. DNA for the CDR3: TGTGCCAGCAGTTCCAACTACCAAGAGACCCAGTACTTC. V is TRBV12-3 or TRBV12-4 and J is TRBJ2-5; D is undetermined. The V gene lost 4 bases and the J gene lost 0 bases, with 6 bases spanning the gap. The CDR3 sequence is 13 residues long.

CDR3 sequence: CSQSEADTQYF. Here the CDR3 DNA reads TGCAGCCAGTCGGAGGCTGATACGCAGTATTTT. This chain uses TRBV29-1 with TRBJ2-3, with D tentatively TRBD2 (5 bases). The germline V gene encodes CDR1 SQVTM and CDR2 ANQGSEA. V lost 8 bases, J lost 6 bases, and 12 bases lay in between. This CDR3 region has 11 residues.

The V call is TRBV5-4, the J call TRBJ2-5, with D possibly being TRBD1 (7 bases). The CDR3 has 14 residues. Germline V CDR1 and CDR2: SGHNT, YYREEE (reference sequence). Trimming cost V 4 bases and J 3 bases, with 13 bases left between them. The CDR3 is CASSRGTAEETQYF. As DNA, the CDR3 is TGTGCCAGCAGCCGCGGGACAGCCGAAGAGACCCAGTACTTC.

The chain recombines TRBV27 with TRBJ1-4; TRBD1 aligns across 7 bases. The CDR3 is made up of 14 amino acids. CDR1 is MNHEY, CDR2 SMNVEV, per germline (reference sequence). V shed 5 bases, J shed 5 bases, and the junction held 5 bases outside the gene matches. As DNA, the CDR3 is TGTGCCAGCAGTCAGGGACAGCAAAATGAAAAACTGTTTTTT. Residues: CASSQGQQNEKLFF.

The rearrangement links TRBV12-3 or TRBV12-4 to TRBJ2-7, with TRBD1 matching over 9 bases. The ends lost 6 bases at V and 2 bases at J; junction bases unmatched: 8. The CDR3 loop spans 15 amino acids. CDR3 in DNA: TGTGCCAGCAGACCGGGGGACAGGGCAACCTACGAGCAGTACTTC. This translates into CASRPGDRATYEQYF.

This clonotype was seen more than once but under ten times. The CDR3 is CSVELASGGAGNEQFF. CDR3 DNA sequence: TGCAGCGTTGAATTGGCTAGCGGGGGGGCCGGTAATGAGCAGTTCTTC. The rearrangement joins TRBV29-1 to TRBJ2-1, with 12 bases identical to TRBD2. Germline values: CDR1 SQVTM, CDR2 ANQGSEA. J gave up 7 bases and V 2 bases, and 9 bases lay outside the gene matches. The CDR3 loop spans 16 amino acids.

CDR3 residues: CASSLGGSLNGELFF. The CDR3 region has the DNA TGCGCCAGCAGCTTGGGCGGGAGCTTAAACGGGGAGCTGTTTTTT. This chain links TRBV5-1 with TRBJ2-2, with 7 positions matching TRBD2. V was pared by 0 bases and J by 7 bases, with 6 bases of the junction left unmatched. Germline-derived CDR1 and CDR2 are SGHRS and YFSETQ. The CDR3 is 15 residues long.